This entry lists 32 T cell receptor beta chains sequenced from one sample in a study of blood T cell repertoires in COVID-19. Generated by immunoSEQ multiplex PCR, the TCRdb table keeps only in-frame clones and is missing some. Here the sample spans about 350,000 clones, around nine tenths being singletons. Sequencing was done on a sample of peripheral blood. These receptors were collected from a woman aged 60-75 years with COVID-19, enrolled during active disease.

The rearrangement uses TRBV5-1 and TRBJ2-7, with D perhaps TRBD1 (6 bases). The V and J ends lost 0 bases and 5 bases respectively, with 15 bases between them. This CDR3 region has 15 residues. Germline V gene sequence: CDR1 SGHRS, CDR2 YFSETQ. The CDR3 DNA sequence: TGCGCCAGCAGCTTGGTTGGGGGCGGTCTTAACGAGCAGTACTTC. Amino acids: CASSLVGGGLNEQYF.

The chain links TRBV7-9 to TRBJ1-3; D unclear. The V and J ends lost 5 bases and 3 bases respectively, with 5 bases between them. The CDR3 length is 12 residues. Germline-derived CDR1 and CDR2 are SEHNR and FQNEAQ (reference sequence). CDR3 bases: TGTGCCAGCAGCAGCGGTGGAAACACCATATATTTT. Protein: CASSSGGNTIYF.

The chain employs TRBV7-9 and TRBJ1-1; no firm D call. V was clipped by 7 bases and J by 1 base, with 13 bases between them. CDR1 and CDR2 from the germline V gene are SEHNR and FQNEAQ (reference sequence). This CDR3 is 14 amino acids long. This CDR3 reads CASTEQTANTEAFF. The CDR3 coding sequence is TGTGCCAGCACCGAACAGACGGCGAACACTGAAGCTTTCTTT. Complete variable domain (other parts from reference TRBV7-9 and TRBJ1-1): DTGVSQNPRHKITKRGQNVTFRCDPISEHNRLYWYRQTLGQGPEFLTYFQNEAQLEKSRLLSDRFSAERPKGSFSTLEIQRTEQGDSAMYLCASTEQTANTEAFFGQGTRLTVV.

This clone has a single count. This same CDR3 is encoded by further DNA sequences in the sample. The CDR3 reads CASSPDRVGTGELFF. The CDR3 nucleotides are TGTGCCAGCTCACCAGACAGGGTGGGCACCGGGGAGCTGTTTTTT. The chain uses TRBV18 and TRBJ2-2; TRBD1 matches at 7 bases. The length of the CDR3 is 15 residues. The ends lost 2 bases at V and 4 bases at J; junction bases unmatched: 4. Germline V lookup: CDR1 KGHSH, CDR2 LQKENI.

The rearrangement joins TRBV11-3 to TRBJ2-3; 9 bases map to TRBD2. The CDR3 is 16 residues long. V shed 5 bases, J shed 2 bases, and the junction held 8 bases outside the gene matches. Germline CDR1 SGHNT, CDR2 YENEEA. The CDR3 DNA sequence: TGTGCCAGCAGCACAGACGCGGGGGGGACCACAGATACGCAGTATTTT. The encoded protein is CASSTDAGGTTDTQYF.

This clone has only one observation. CDR3 region: CASSGLSRDRSLNTEAFF. CDR3 DNA sequence: TGCGCCAGCAGCGGTCTTTCCCGGGACAGGAGTTTGAACACTGAAGCTTTCTTT. The J gene is TRBJ1-1, the V gene TRBV5-1; TRBD1 matches at 8 bases. The germline CDR1 and CDR2 sequences are SGHRS and YFSETQ. CDR3 length equals 18 residues. Losses at the gene ends were 4 bases for V and 0 bases for J; bases not matched to a gene: 14.

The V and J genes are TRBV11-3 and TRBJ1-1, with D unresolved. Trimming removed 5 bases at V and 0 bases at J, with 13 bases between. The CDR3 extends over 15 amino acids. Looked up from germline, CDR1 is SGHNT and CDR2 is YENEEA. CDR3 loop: CASSRQSGLNTEAFF. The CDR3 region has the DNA TGTGCCAGCAGCCGACAAAGTGGCCTGAACACTGAAGCTTTCTTT.

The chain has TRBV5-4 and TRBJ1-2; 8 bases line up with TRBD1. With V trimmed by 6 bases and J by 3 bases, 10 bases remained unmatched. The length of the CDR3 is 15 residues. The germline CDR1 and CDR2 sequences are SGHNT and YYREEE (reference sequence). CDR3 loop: CASTPRTGKDYGYTF. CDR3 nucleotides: TGTGCCAGCACCCCGAGGACAGGGAAGGACTATGGCTACACCTTC. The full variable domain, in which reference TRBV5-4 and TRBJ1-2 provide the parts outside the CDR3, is ETGVTQSPTHLIKTRGQQVTLRCSSQSGHNTVSWYQQALGQGPQFIFQYYREEENGRGNFPPRFSGLQFPNYSSELNVNALELDDSALYLCASTPRTGKDYGYTFGSGTRLTVV.

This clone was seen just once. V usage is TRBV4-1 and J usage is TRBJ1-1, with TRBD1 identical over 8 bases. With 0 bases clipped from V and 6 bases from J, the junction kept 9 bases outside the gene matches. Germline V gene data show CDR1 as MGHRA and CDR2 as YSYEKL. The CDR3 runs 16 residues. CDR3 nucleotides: TGCGCCAGCAGCCAAGAGGGTTCCAGGGGGCGCGCTGAAGCTTTCTTT. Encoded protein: CASSQEGSRGRAEAFF.

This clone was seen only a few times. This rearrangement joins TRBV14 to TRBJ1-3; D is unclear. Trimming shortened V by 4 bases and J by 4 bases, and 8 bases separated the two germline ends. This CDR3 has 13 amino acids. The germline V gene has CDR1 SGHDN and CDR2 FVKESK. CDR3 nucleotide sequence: TGTGCCAGCAGCCTACGGAGGGGAAACACCATATATTTT. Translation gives CASSLRRGNTIYF.

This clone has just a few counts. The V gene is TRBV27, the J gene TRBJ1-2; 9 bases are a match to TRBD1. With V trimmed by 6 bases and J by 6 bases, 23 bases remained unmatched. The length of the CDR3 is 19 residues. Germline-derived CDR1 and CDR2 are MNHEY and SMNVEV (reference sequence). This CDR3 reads CASSRKDATGTGFIDGYTF. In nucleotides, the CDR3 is TGTGCCAGCAGCCGTAAGGACGCCACCGGGACAGGGTTTATAGATGGCTACACCTTC.

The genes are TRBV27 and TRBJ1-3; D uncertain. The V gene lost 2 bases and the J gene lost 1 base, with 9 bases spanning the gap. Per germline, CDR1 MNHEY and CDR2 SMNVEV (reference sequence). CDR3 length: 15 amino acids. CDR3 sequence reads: CASSLEAGSGNTIYF. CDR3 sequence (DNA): TGTGCCAGCAGTTTAGAGGCGGGTTCTGGAAACACCATATATTTT.

CDR3 nucleotides: TGTGCCAGCAGCTTATATGGTCGGGTAACTGAAGCTTTCTTT. Translation: CASSLYGRVTEAFF. V gene TRBV7-9 combines with J gene TRBJ1-1; no reliable D call. Deletions cut 2 bases from V and 5 bases from J, with 12 bases between. The CDR3 consists of 14 residues. CDR1 SEHNR and CDR2 FQNEAQ come from the germline V gene (reference sequence).

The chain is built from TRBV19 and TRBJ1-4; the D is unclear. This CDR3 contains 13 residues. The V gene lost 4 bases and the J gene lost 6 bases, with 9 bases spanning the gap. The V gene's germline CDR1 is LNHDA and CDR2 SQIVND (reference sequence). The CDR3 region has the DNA TGTGCCAGTAGTAGGGCAGCCTATGAAAAACTGTTTTTT. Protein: CASSRAAYEKLFF.

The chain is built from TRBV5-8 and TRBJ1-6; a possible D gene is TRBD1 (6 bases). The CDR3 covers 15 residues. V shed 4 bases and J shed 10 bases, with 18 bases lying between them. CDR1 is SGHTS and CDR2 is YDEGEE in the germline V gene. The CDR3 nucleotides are TGTGCCAGCAGCCCCTTACAGGGTACGGACTCACCCCTCCACTTT. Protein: CASSPLQGTDSPLHF. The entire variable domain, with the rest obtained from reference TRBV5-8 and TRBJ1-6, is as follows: EAGVTQSPTHLIKTRGQQATLRCSPISGHTSVYWYQQALGLGLQFLLWYDEGEERNRGNFPPRFSGRQFPNYSSELNVNALELEDSALYLCASSPLQGTDSPLHFGNGTRLTVT.

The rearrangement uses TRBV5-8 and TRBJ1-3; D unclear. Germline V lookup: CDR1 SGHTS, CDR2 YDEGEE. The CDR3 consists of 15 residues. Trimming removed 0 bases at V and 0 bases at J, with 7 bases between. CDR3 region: CASSLGLLSGNTIYF. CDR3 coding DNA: TGTGCCAGCAGCTTGGGGCTCCTCTCTGGAAACACCATATATTTT.

CDR3 region: CASSLAGQGGTTEAFF. The CDR3 DNA reads as TGCGCCAGCAGCTTGGCGGGACAGGGTGGGACCACTGAAGCTTTCTTT. This chain connects TRBV5-1 to TRBJ1-1; 9 bases match TRBD1. In germline, CDR1 is SGHRS, CDR2 YFSETQ. The CDR3 is 16 residues long. V trimming: 0 bases; J trimming: 4 bases; junction bases outside the gene matches: 7.

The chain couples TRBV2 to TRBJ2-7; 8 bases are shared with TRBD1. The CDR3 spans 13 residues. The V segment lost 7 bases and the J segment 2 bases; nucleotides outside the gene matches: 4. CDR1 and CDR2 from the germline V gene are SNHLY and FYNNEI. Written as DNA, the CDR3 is TGTGCCAGCACCGGACAGGGACCCTACGAGCAGTACTTC. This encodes CASTGQGPYEQYF.

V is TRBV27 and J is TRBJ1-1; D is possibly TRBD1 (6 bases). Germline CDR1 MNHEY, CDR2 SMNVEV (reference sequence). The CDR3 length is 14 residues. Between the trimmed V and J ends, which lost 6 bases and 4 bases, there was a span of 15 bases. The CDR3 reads CASRLLAGVTEAFF. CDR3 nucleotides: TGTGCCAGCAGACTTTTAGCAGGGGTCACTGAAGCTTTCTTT.

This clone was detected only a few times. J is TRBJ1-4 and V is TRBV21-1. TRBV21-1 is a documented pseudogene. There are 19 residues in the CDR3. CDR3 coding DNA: TGTGCCAGCAGCAAAGGGGGGGGGTCAGGTCATAGGGCTAATGAAAAACTGTTTTTT. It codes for CASSKGGGSGHRANEKLFF.

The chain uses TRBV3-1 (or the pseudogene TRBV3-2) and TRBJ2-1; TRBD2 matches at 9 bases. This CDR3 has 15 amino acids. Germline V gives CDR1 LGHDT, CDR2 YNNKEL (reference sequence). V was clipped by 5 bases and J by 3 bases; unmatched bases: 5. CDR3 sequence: CASSFSGGYYNEQFF. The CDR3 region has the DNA TGTGCCAGCAGCTTTAGCGGGGGATACTACAATGAGCAGTTCTTC.

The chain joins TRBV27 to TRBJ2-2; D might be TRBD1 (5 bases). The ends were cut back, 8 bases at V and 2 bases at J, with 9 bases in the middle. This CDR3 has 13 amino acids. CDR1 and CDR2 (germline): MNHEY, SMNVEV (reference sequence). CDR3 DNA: TGTGCCAGCTTACAGGAAAACACCGGGGAGCTGTTTTTT. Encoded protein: CASLQENTGELFF.

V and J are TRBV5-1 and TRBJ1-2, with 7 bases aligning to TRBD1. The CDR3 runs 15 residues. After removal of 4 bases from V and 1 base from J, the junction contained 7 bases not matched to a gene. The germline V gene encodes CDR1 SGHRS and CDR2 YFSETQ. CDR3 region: CASSNPGQLNYGYTF. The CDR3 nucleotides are TGCGCCAGCAGCAATCCGGGACAGCTTAACTATGGCTACACCTTC.

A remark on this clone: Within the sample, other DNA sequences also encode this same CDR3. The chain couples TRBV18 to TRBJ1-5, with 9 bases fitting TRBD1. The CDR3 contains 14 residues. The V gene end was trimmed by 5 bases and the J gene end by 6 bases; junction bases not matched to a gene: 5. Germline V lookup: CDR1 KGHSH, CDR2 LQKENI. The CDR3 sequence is CASSAGQGVQPQHF. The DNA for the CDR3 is TGTGCCAGCTCAGCGGGACAGGGTGTTCAGCCCCAGCATTTT.

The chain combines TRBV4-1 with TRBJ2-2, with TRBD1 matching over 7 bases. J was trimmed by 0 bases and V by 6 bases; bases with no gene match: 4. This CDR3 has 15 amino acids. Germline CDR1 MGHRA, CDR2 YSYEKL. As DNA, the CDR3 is TGCGCCAGCAGTCGACAGGGAACGAACACCGGGGAGCTGTTTTTT. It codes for CASSRQGTNTGELFF.

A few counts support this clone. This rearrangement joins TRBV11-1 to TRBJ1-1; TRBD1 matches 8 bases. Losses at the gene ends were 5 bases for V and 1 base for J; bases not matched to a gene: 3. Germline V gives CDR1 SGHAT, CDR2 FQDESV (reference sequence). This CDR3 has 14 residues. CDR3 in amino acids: CASSLGTGNTEAFF. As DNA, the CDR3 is TGTGCCAGCAGCCTCGGGACAGGGAACACTGAAGCTTTCTTT.

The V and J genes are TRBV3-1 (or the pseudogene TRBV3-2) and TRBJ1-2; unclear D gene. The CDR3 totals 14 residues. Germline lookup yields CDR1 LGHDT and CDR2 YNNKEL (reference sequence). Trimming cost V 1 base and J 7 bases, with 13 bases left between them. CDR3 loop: CASSQGVGEGGYTF. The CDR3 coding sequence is TGTGCCAGCAGCCAAGGAGTCGGGGAAGGTGGCTACACCTTC.

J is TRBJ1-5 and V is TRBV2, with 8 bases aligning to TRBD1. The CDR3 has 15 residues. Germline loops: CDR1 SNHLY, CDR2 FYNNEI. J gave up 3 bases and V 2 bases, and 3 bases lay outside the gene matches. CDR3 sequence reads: CASSERTGNNQPQHF. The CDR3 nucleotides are TGTGCCAGCAGTGAAAGGACAGGGAACAATCAGCCCCAGCATTTT.

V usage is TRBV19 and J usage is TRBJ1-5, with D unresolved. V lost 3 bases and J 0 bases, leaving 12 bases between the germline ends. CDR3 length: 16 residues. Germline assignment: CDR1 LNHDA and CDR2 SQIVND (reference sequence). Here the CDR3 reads CASSMYSRYSNQPQHF. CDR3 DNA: TGTGCCAGTAGTATGTACAGCAGATATAGCAATCAGCCCCAGCATTTT.

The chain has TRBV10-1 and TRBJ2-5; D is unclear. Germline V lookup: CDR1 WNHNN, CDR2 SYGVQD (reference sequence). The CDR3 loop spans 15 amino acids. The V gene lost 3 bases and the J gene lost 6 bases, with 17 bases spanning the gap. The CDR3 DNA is TGCGCCAGCAGTGAAATCACAGCCCAAGCAAAGACCCAGTACTTC. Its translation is CASSEITAQAKTQYF.

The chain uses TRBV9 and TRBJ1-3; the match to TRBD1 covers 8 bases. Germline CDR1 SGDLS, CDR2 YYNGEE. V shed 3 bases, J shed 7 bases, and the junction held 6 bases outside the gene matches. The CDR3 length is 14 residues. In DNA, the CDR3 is TGTGCCAGCAGCGCAGACAGGGGCCTCAACACCATATATTTT. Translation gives CASSADRGLNTIYF.

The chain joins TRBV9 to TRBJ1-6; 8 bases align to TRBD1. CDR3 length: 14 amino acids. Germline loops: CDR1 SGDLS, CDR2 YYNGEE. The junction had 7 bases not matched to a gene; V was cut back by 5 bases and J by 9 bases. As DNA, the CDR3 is TGTGCCAGCAGTGGACAGGGCGATACTTCACCCCTCCACTTT. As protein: CASSGQGDTSPLHF.